The subject of this entry is one T cell receptor beta chain. Its target is not known. CDR3 length equals 15 residues. Germline V gene lookup returns CDR1 SGHTA and CDR2 FQGNSA. V was shortened by 3 bases and J by 1 base, with 12 bases between the two germline ends. The data are from a study of cytomegalovirus exposure and HLA in healthy donors. Regarding the study as a whole: Presence/absence analyses rested on an assumption that sequencing depth was roughly uniform across donors. A previous analysis found most TCR beta V segments productive roughly 87% or roughly 30% of the time.

60 Vbeta and 13 Jbeta primers were used in PCR. The protocol was immunoSEQ multiplex PCR, while the TCRdb copy is restricted to in-frame clones and leaves out a portion. The sample lists more than 150,000 clones; about 84% were seen once. The sequence was obtained from a man aged 45-65 years in good health and CMV-seronegative. The V gene is TRBV7-2, the J gene TRBJ2-5; D gene uncertain. What was sequenced was PBMCs. In nucleotides, the CDR3 is TGTGCCAGCAGCTTTACCGGGTACACCCAAGAGACCCAGTACTTC. This sequence encodes CASSFTGYTQETQYF.